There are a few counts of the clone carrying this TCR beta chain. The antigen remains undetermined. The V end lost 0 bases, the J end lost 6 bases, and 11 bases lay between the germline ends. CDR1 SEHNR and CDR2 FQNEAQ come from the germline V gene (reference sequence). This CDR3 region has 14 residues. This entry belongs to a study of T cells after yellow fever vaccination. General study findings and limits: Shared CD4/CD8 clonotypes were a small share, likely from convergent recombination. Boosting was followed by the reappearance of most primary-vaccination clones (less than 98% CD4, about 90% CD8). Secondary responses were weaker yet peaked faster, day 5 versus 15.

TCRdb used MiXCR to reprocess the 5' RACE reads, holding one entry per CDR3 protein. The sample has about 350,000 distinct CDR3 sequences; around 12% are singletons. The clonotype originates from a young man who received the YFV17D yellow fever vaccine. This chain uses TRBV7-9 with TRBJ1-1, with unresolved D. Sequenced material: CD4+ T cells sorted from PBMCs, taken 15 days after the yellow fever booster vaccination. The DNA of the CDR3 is TGTGCCAGCAGCTTAGCGCTGACCATTTCTGAAGCTTTCTTT. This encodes CASSLALTISEAFF.